This entry is about one T cell receptor beta chain. There is no known antigen for this receptor. Per-base quality was not reported, and no clone a single base away is much larger than it. The data are from a study of cytomegalovirus exposure and HLA in healthy donors (dated by TCRdb to 2016 to 2017). About the full investigation: An earlier analysis of 587 of the donors reported 250 to 300 Gb of sequence data and approximately 120 million unique TCR beta sequences obtained from around 180 million T cells. An early release covering around 630 HLA-typed donors comprised about 300 gigabases of sequencing data and around 86 million unique TCR sequences. Of the 300 to 500 genotyped donors, less than 85% were placed in the genetic ancestry cluster associated with self-reported Caucasian donors. The study aimed to test whether signatures of past pathogen exposure could be identified by cataloging public T cell receptors. Using immunosequencing, the study profiled T cell repertoires from 550 to 750 subjects and related those repertoires to cytomegalovirus serostatus. A separate validation cohort of over a hundred different subjects was used in addition to the roughly 720-subject first cohort. High-throughput TCR immunosequencing, statistical association of individual TCRs with disease status, and machine learning were combined to predict cytomegalovirus infection status. A later analysis re-examined previously published TCR beta repertoires from roughly 650 donors and added high-resolution HLA genotyping to investigate patterns of TCR occurrence. In the later analysis, no new phenotypic data were used to find candidate immune exposures; instead, reliance was placed on TCR beta sequences and their occurrence across donors. An earlier analysis of 587 of the donors used high-throughput TCR beta sequencing to judge whether each TCR beta V gene segment behaved as functional or pseudogenic. Donor age, sex, ethnicity and CMV serostatus were collected together with the repertoire data. Genome-wide SNP genotypes for about 55% of the roughly 670 donors were used in a later genetic analysis, which treated that subset as a discovery cohort. All discovery cohort repertoires had been generated on a single sequencing platform. Class I and class II HLA loci were covered by the typing at four-digit resolution. Typing coverage varied by locus: roughly 629-640 donors for A, B, C, DRB1 and DQB1; under 550 for DQA1; around 570 for DPA1; 400 to 480 for DPB1. Because of strong linkage in the cohort, a few DR-DQ haplotypes were treated as single units for association and clustering. Among some 400 genotyped donors of the cohort, an average of about 240,000 unique TCR beta nucleotide sequences was sequenced per donor, of which about 18% were non-productive.

The CDR3 sequence holds 17 residues, the cysteine and phenylalanine included. The retained sequence is limited to the CDR3, 51 bases, with the frame set at the first base. Ends trimmed: V by 1 base, J by 0 bases; bases unmatched to a gene: 6. From the germline V gene, CDR1 is LGHNT and CDR2 is FRNRAP. The paper's findings and limits, for the study overall: HLA typing was unavailable for some donors at each locus, so association tests used only the typed subset. The earlier analysis of about 600 of the donors excluded approximately 15 rarely observed V segments, including chromosome 9 orphons, because counts were too low. Sequencing depth was assumed to be roughly uniform across donors in the presence/absence analyses, though that assumption may not hold. In an earlier analysis of 500 to 650 of the donors, most TCR beta V segments appeared in productive rearrangements about 87% or about 30% of the time, broadly matching IMGT annotations. In a later analysis, several top co-occurrence clusters were reported to appear linked to parvovirus B19, influenza, CMV and Epstein-Barr virus. Because the 87-base-pair reads could not distinguish some IMGT-functional V segments, including TRBV6-2 and TRBV6-3, those segments were excluded. Linkage disequilibrium might explain the correlated functional status among segregating V segments, but an unknown experimental factor could not be excluded. Most CMV-associated TCR beta chains appeared to be HLA-restricted in a later analysis, and the HLA associations seemed to be driven largely by CMV exposure. A total of fewer than 200 TCR beta chains were listed by the study as associated with cytomegalovirus. Only TCR beta chains were sequenced in this cohort, and the absence of alpha or paired-chain data limited detectable features. According to a later analysis, TCR association rates differed among HLA loci, with DRB1 alleles showing the most associated TCRs and HLA-C alleles showing the fewest. Compared with equally common non-associated chains, HLA-associated TCR beta chains in a later analysis were more clonally expanded and had lower generation probabilities. V-gene and J-gene trimming of TCR beta chains was associated with a missense DCLRE1C variant in a later genetic analysis, and the association was replicated in an independent cohort. In vitro tests confirmed that a few of the cytomegalovirus-associated TCR beta chains recognize cytomegalovirus antigens. A further reported finding was that TCR beta sequences accurately predicted the HLA-A and HLA-B alleles for most subjects in the first cohort. In a later genetic analysis, fewer N-insertions in productive TCRs were reported among donors in an Asian-associated ancestry cluster than the approximately 630-donor mean. The authors suggested that the approach could potentially be extended to other disease states and immunological phenotypes. Most TCR sequences were seen in very few donors, while some public TCRs were found in many individuals. Immune exposure information for the cohort was limited to CMV serostatus. Assigning TCR associations to individual alleles was difficult when HLA alleles, especially DR and DQ, strongly co-occurred. Specific HLA alleles were associated with more than 15,000 TCR beta sequences at a false discovery rate of 0.05 in a later analysis. A cluster of highly shared sequence variants was judged likely to be a technical artifact of the sequencing pipeline. The classifier was reported to diagnose cytomegalovirus status with high specificity and sensitivity in both the original cohort and the validation cohort.

The cohort consisted of 600 or so healthy bone marrow donors. All cohort members were sampled while nominally healthy, although unrecorded immune exposures were likely present. The donor was CMV seropositive and belonged to the group of about 290 seropositive cohort members. A peripheral blood sample was provided by each donor, and peripheral blood mononuclear cells were used for TCR beta sequencing. The Qiagen DNeasy Blood Extraction Kit was used to extract genomic DNA from the blood cell samples. The library was built by means of the immunoSEQ multiplex PCR assay. A mixture of 60 forward primers for TCR Vbeta segments and 13 reverse primers for TCR Jbeta segments was used in the multiplex PCR. Amplification of the CDR3 region of rearranged TCR beta genes was performed with a multiplex PCR assay on genomic DNA. On the Illumina HiSeq System, the amplified TCR beta libraries were sequenced as 87-base-pair reads. The study's own analysis went as follows. A later analysis counted approximately 84 million unique TCR beta chains across the 650 to 800 repertoires, and approximately 11 million of these chains were shared by at least two donors. Raw reads were error-corrected and collapsed into unique sequences by a nearest-neighbor algorithm in which closely related sequences were merged to remove PCR and sequencing errors. Alignment of CDR3 sequences to IMGT reference sequences was used to assign V, D and J gene segments. For a sequence to be retained, at least a six-nucleotide match to both a V gene segment and a J gene segment was required. A rearrangement counted as productive if the CDR3 had no stop codons and remained in frame with V and J, and every other rearrangement counted as non-productive. CDR3 was defined according to IMGT convention as the region running from the second conserved V-encoded cysteine to the conserved J-encoded phenylalanine. The earlier analysis of roughly 590 of the donors excluded sequences that lacked an unambiguous match to a single V gene segment. An earlier analysis of a few hundred of the donors called V segments functional above 56.7% productive rearrangements and segregating when the between-donor standard deviation exceeded 5%. A statistical classification framework was built for diagnosing cytomegalovirus status from the catalog of TCR beta chain sequences. In a later analysis, V and J genes were assigned by comparing TCR nucleotide sequences against IMGT/GENE-DB human TR gene sequences. In a later analysis, CDR3 sequences and most-parsimonious VDJ recombination scenarios were assigned using the TCRdist pipeline. In a later analysis, every TCR beta chain was defined by the combination of its CDR3 amino acid sequence and its V-gene family, and reads without a unique V-gene family were dropped. To address suspected cross-contamination and a sequencing artifact, a later analysis removed a few hundred highly shared, low-generation-probability nucleotide sequences. In a later analysis, a clonal expansion index was calculated for each public chain from normalized within-repertoire ranks of inferred template counts. Generation probabilities in a later analysis came from a VDJ recombination model fitted to out-of-frame rearrangements, and those results were checked against IGoR. Hypergeometric tests were used in a later analysis to score TCR-TCR, TCR-HLA and TCR-CMV co-occurrence, with a repertoire-size bias correction applied to the TCR pairs. To estimate false discovery rates, a later analysis permuted the HLA or CMV assignments 20 times. In a later analysis, co-occurring TCRs were grouped using DBSCAN, with TCRdist sequence similarity added in when clustering inside HLA-allele-positive subsets. Repertoires with fewer than 30,000 or more than 120,000 public chains were left out of co-occurrence clustering, as were four to six repertoires with anomalous nucleotide sharing. The table comes from immuneACCESS by way of TCRdb, which keeps in-frame sequences with V and J called. Part of the clones is missing from these tables; in studies checked, under half for an unresolved V gene and the rest for unknown reasons. V and J calls and clone size are given by that table; D and trimming were obtained from the DNA. The sample data list 150,000 to 200,000 clones, and roughly 85% of these were observed just once. The top ten constitute 4.4% of the sample.

The receptor comes from a woman aged 30 to 39 in good health and CMV-seropositive. Recombination linked TRBV12-5 to TRBJ2-3; 8 nucleotides in the junction match TRBD1. Sample: PBMCs. The CDR3 corresponds to CASGLGRQGTSTDTQYF. The bases read TGTGCTAGTGGTTTGGGTCGACAGGGGACTAGCACAGATACGCAGTATTTT.